These 24 T cell receptor beta chains came from one sample sequenced in a study of glioma-infiltrating T cells. The iRepertoire nested amplicon-rescue multiplex PCR amplified TCR alpha and beta CDR3s from RNA. In TCRdb, the multiplex PCR reads were re-called with MiXCR into one record per CDR3 protein. The sample records fewer than 110,000 distinct CDR3 sequences, about 28% being singletons. The sample consisted of glioma tissue, nonneoplastic brain tissue, or PBMCs (not recorded which). Receptor source: a human donor with low-grade glioma or glioblastoma, undergoing nonglioma brain surgery, or in good health (not recorded which).

This CDR3 reads CASSSDISGNTIYF. The CDR3, as DNA: TGTGCCAGCAGCTCCGACATCTCTGGAAACACCATATATTTT. The chain combines TRBV7-2 with TRBJ1-3, with unresolved D. V dropped 4 bases and J dropped 0 bases, with 7 bases sitting between them. Germline V gene lookup returns CDR1 SGHTA and CDR2 FQGNSA. The CDR3 loop spans 14 amino acids.

This clonotype was seen ten or more times. The chain uses TRBV28 and TRBJ2-7, with 7 bases matching TRBD1. The CDR3 is made up of 16 amino acids. The J segment lost 3 bases and the V segment lost 6 bases, leaving 14 bases of the junction unmatched. CDR1 is MDHEN and CDR2 is SYDVKM in the germline V gene. CDR3: CASSHADRIPGYEQYF. CDR3 bases: TGTGCCAGCAGCCACGCGGACAGGATTCCTGGCTACGAGCAGTACTTC.

This clonotype was found a few times. The chain carries TRBV3-1 and TRBJ2-7; 10 nucleotides align to TRBD2. This CDR3 region has 16 residues. V lost 4 bases, J lost 0 bases, and 6 bases stayed unmatched. The germline V gene has CDR1 LGHDT and CDR2 YNNKEL (reference sequence). The chain's CDR3 is CASSLRGTSASYEQYF. The CDR3 coding sequence is TGTGCCAGCAGCCTACGAGGGACTAGCGCCTCCTACGAGCAGTACTTC.

This chain joins TRBV19 and TRBJ1-2, with TRBD1 identical over 9 bases. CDR1 LNHDA and CDR2 SQIVND come from the germline V gene (reference sequence). V was clipped by 5 bases and J by 0 bases; unmatched bases: 10. CDR3 length: 17 residues. CDR3 in amino acids: CASSLFGTGQSNYGYTF. The CDR3 coding sequence is TGTGCCAGTAGTCTCTTTGGGACAGGGCAATCTAACTATGGCTACACCTTC.

This clonotype was observed a few times. The CDR3 bases are TGTGCCAGCAGCGTAGAACGCGAAGCAGGAAACACCATATATTTT. As protein: CASSVEREAGNTIYF. The chain has TRBV9 and TRBJ1-3; D is unresolved. The CDR3 consists of 15 residues. Trimming stripped 0 bases from V and 4 bases from J, with 11 bases between. Germline CDR1 and CDR2: SGDLS and YYNGEE. Full variable domain (rest looked up from reference TRBV9 and TRBJ1-3): DSGVTQTPKHLITATGQRVTLRCSPRSGDLSVYWYQQSLDQGLQFLIQYYNGEERAKGNILERFSAQQFPDLHSELNLSSLELGDSALYFCASSVEREAGNTIYFGEGSWLTVV.

This clonotype was detected many times. V is TRBV20-1 and J is TRBJ2-1; the match to TRBD1 covers 7 bases. The CDR3 has 12 residues. CDR1 DFQATT and CDR2 SNEGSKA come from the germline V gene (reference sequence). V was clipped by 8 bases and J by 5 bases; unmatched bases: 6. The CDR3 spells CSLNRGHNEQFF. The CDR3 DNA is TGCAGTCTAAACAGGGGACACAATGAGCAGTTCTTC.

A note on this clonotype: This may arise from a read error, as a much more abundant clone is one base away. Since no conserved phenylalanine or tryptophan closes the CDR3, a read error is the likely cause. This sequence joins TRBV7-2 and TRBJ2-7, with D possibly TRBD1 on 6 matching bases. V lost 6 bases to trimming and J lost 6 bases, with 18 bases between them. From germline, CDR1 is SGHTA and CDR2 FQGNSA. The CDR3 sequence is 14 residues long. Here the CDR3 reads CASSETDSATEQYL. The CDR3 region has the DNA TGTGCCAGCAGTGAGACGGACAGTGCCACCGAGCAGTACCTC.

The CDR3 loop is CASSLRWLVVNTEAFF. DNA of the CDR3: TGTGCCAGCAGCTTAAGGTGGCTTGTTGTGAACACTGAAGCTTTCTTT. The rearrangement uses TRBV7-2 and TRBJ1-1; no definite D call. Germline values: CDR1 SGHTA, CDR2 FQGNSA. Trimming cost V 2 bases and J 0 bases, with 13 bases left between them. The CDR3 is made up of 16 amino acids.

This chain joins TRBV9 and TRBJ2-1, with D perhaps TRBD1 (6 bases). Trimming pared 4 bases from V and 8 bases from J, leaving 16 bases between. The germline V gene encodes CDR1 SGDLS and CDR2 YYNGEE. This CDR3 region has 14 residues. The CDR3 nucleotides read TGTGCCAGCAGCCCCAGGGGCCAGCAGGATGAGCAGTTCTTC. Its translation: CASSPRGQQDEQFF.

In this sample, this clonotype turned up many times. The J gene is TRBJ2-3, the V gene TRBV10-2; no reliable D call. V was clipped by 10 bases and J by 5 bases, with 7 bases between them. The CDR3 is 10 amino acids. Germline assignment: CDR1 WSHSY and CDR2 SAAADI. CDR3 residues: CATQKDTQYF. The CDR3, as DNA: TGCGCCACCCAAAAAGATACGCAGTATTTT.

The chain carries TRBV19 and TRBJ1-2; 10 positions match TRBD1. The CDR3 extends over 15 amino acids. CDR1 is LNHDA and CDR2 is SQIVND in the germline V gene (reference sequence). V shed 7 bases and J 5 bases; nucleotides not matched to a gene: 10. CDR3 nucleotides: TGTGCCAGTAACTCCAGAGGGACAGGGGTTTATGGCTACACCTTC. Protein sequence: CASNSRGTGVYGYTF.

The chain has TRBV7-9 and TRBJ1-4; 9 bases agree with TRBD1. Germline CDR1 is SEHNR and CDR2 is FQNEAQ (reference sequence). V was pared by 5 bases and J by 0 bases, with 13 bases of the junction left unmatched. The CDR3 is 19 amino acids. CDR3 bases: TGTGCCAGCAGCCCGGGGACAGGGACCTTTCTTGCAACTAATGAAAAACTGTTTTTT. Amino acid sequence: CASSPGTGTFLATNEKLFF. The whole variable domain, remainder taken from reference TRBV7-9 and TRBJ1-4, is DTGVSQNPRHKITKRGQNVTFRCDPISEHNRLYWYRQTLGQGPEFLTYFQNEAQLEKSRLLSDRFSAERPKGSFSTLEIQRTEQGDSAMYLCASSPGTGTFLATNEKLFFGSGTQLSVL.

Points on this clonotype: It may be a read error: a sequence one base away is much more abundant. V and J are TRBV20-1 and TRBJ2-1; TRBD1 aligns across 7 bases. Germline values: CDR1 DFQATT, CDR2 SNEGSKA (reference sequence). The CDR3 loop spans 13 amino acids. CDR3 sequence reads: CSALATGTNEKFF. The CDR3 bases are TGCAGTGCCTTGGCGACAGGGACCAATGAGAAGTTCTTC.

This clonotype was detected only a few times. The rearrangement joins TRBV29-1 to TRBJ2-3, with D tentatively TRBD2 (5 bases). V lost 3 bases, J lost 2 bases, and 9 bases lay in between. Per the germline V gene, CDR1 is SQVTM and CDR2 is ANQGSEA. The CDR3 consists of 13 residues. In nucleotides, the CDR3 is TGCAGCGTTGATTGGGGAGACACAGATACGCAGTATTTT. Amino acids: CSVDWGDTDTQYF.

On this clonotype: This may be a read error, as it is one base from a much larger clone. V usage is TRBV7-9 and J usage is TRBJ2-5, with D maybe TRBD1 (6 bases). V shed 0 bases and J shed 5 bases, with 10 bases lying between them. Germline CDR1 SEHNR, CDR2 FQNEAQ (reference sequence). This CDR3 is built from 14 residues. CDR3 in DNA: TGTGCCAGCAGCTTAGCCCAGGGGATGGAGACCCAGTACTTC. As protein: CASSLAQGMETQYF.

This clonotype was counted many times. The rearrangement uses TRBV6-1 and TRBJ2-7; 9 nucleotides line up with TRBD1. The germline V gene has CDR1 MNHNS and CDR2 SASEGT. The length of the CDR3 is 12 residues. Trimming took 6 bases from V and 4 from J; bases not matched to a gene: 1. The CDR3 loop reads CASSGTGYEQYF. In nucleotides, the CDR3 is TGTGCCAGCAGCGGGACAGGGTACGAGCAGTACTTC.

A few counts support this clonotype. This rearrangement joins TRBV20-1 to TRBJ2-1, with D perhaps matching TRBD2 (6 bases). V lost 6 bases and J lost 4, with 16 bases in between. The germline V gene encodes CDR1 DFQATT and CDR2 SNEGSKA (reference sequence). The CDR3 is 14 residues long. The CDR3: CSAPLSGVYNEQFF. The CDR3 nucleotides are TGCAGTGCCCCGCTATCGGGGGTATACAATGAGCAGTTCTTC.

Worth noting for this clonotype: This may come from a read error, since a much larger clone is one base off. This chain joins TRBV19 and TRBJ2-3; D may be TRBD1 (6 bases). Germline assignment: CDR1 LNHDA and CDR2 SQIVND (reference sequence). This CDR3 is built from 13 residues. The V gene lost 4 bases and the J gene lost 10 bases, with 15 bases spanning the gap. The chain's CDR3 is CASSRQVSDAQYF. CDR3 DNA: TGTGCCAGTAGTAGACAGGTCTCGGATGCGCAGTATTTT.

The chain links TRBV19 to TRBJ1-1; no clear D gene. The CDR3 length is 14 residues. Trimming removed 5 bases from V and 5 bases from J, with 15 bases in between. The V gene's germline CDR1 is LNHDA and CDR2 SQIVND (reference sequence). The CDR3 protein is CASSLQVRVTEAFF. CDR3 coding DNA: TGTGCCAGTAGTCTCCAGGTGAGAGTAACTGAAGCTTTCTTT.

In regard to this clonotype: At one boundary the junction diverges from the germline segment, which might be a read error. The chain is built from TRBV30 and TRBJ1-1, with no clear D. Germline V gene data show CDR1 as GTSNPN and CDR2 as SVGIG (reference sequence). The CDR3 runs 11 residues. CDR3 loop: CAWGENAEAFF. The DNA for the CDR3 is TGTGCCTGGGGGGAGAACGCTGAAGCTTTCTTT.

This clonotype was detected ten times or more. The V and J genes are TRBV10-2 and TRBJ2-5, with D maybe TRBD1 (6 bases). V was trimmed by 4 bases and J by 4 bases, leaving 10 bases between them. Germline V CDR1 and CDR2: WSHSY, SAAADI. The CDR3 spans 13 residues. CDR3 in amino acids: CASSVGRGETQYF. The CDR3 region has the DNA TGCGCCAGCAGTGTAGGCAGGGGAGAGACCCAGTACTTC.

This clonotype was picked up many times. At one of its ends the junction is not consistent with the germline gene, which may arise from a read error. The V and J genes are TRBV7-8 and TRBJ1-1; tentative D call: TRBD1 (6 bases). The germline V gene has CDR1 SGHVS and CDR2 FQNEAQ. The CDR3 is 16 residues long. The CDR3 nucleotides read TGTGCCAGCAGCCTAGCAAGAGGGGGGGCGCGGACTGAAGCTTTCTTT. Its translation is CASSLARGGARTEAFF.

Ten or more counts support this clonotype. The chain is built from TRBV12-3 or TRBV12-4 and TRBJ2-1; 13 bases are a match to TRBD2. The V gene end was trimmed by 5 bases and the J gene end by 6 bases; junction bases not matched to a gene: 4. CDR3 size: 15 residues. In DNA, the CDR3 is TGTGCCAGCAGTCTAACTAGCGGGGGGGCCAATGAGCAGTTCTTC. This translates into CASSLTSGGANEQFF.

In the case of this clonotype: A much larger clone lies a single base off, so this may be a read error. The chain carries TRBV7-9 and TRBJ2-5; D not resolved. Germline CDR1 reads SEHNR; CDR2 reads FQNEAQ (reference sequence). Trimming left V 6 bases short and J 3 bases short, with 14 bases between. The CDR3 is made up of 14 amino acids. The CDR3 is CASSRDTNEETQYF. The CDR3 DNA follows: TGTGCCAGCAGTCGAGACACCAACGAAGAGACCCAGTACTTC.